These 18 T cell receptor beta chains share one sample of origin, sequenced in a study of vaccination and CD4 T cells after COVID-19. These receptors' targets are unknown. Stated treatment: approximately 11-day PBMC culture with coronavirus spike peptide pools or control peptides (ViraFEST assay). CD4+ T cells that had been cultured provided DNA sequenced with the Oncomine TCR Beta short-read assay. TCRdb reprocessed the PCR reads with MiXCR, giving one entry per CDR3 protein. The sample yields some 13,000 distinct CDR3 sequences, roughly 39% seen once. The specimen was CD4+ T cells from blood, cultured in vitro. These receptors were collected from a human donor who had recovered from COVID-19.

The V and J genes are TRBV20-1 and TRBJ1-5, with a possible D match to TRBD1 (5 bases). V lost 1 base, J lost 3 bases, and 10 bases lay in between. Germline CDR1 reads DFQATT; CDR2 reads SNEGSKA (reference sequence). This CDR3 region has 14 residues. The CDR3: CSARGGSANQPQHF. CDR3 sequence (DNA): TGCAGTGCTAGAGGGGGGAGTGCCAATCAGCCCCAGCATTTT.

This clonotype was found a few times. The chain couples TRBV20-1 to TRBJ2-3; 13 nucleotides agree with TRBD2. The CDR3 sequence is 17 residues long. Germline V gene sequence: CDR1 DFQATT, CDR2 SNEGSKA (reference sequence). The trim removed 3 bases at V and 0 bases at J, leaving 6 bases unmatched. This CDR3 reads CSARTSGGPPSTDTQYF. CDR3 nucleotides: TGCAGTGCTAGGACTAGCGGGGGGCCCCCAAGCACAGATACGCAGTATTTT.

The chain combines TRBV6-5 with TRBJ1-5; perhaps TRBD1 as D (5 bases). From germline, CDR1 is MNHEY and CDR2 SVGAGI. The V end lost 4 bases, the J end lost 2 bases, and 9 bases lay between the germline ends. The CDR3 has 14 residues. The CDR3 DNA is TGTGCCAGCAGTTTGGGACTCCGCAATCAGCCCCAGCATTTT. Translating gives CASSLGLRNQPQHF.

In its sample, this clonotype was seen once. CDR3 sequence reads: CASRFRRGGMSSYNEQFF. CDR3 DNA: TGTGCCAGCAGATTTCGGCGGGGGGGGATGAGCTCCTACAATGAGCAGTTCTTC. The V call is TRBV7-8, the J call TRBJ2-1, with 9 positions matching TRBD2. The trim removed 6 bases at V and 0 bases at J, leaving 12 bases unmatched. CDR1 and CDR2 from the germline V gene are SGHVS and FQNEAQ. The CDR3 is 18 amino acids.

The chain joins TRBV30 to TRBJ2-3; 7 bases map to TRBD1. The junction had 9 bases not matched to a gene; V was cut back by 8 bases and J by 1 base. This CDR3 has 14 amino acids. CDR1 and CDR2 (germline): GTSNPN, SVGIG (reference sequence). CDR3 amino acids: CARGQSLRTDTQYF. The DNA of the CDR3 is TGTGCCCGGGGACAGAGCCTTCGCACAGATACGCAGTATTTT.

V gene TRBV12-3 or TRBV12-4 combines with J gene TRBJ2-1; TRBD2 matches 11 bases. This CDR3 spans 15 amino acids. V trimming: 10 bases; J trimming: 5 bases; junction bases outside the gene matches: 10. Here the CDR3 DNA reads TGTGCCACCTCCGGTCTAGCGGGGGGTGACAATGAGCAGTTCTTC. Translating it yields CATSGLAGGDNEQFF.

The DNA for the CDR3 is TGTGCCAGCAGCTGGGGGAGTGGGGCGCCCACCGGGGAGCTGTTTTTT. As protein: CASSWGSGAPTGELFF. This chain links TRBV5-6 with TRBJ2-2; D tentatively fits TRBD1 or TRBD2 (5 bases each). The germline gives CDR1 SGHDT, CDR2 YYEEEE. Trimming cost V 3 bases and J 4 bases, with 16 bases left between them. The CDR3 sequence is 16 residues long.

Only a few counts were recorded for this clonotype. For the CDR3, the DNA is TGCAGTGCTAGCTGGTCCGGGGGCCAGACCCAGTACTTC. The encoded protein is CSASWSGGQTQYF. The genes are TRBV20-1 and TRBJ2-5; perhaps D is TRBD1 or TRBD2 (6 bases each). Germline CDR1 DFQATT, CDR2 SNEGSKA (reference sequence). Trimming shortened V by 3 bases and J by 6 bases, and 14 bases separated the two germline ends. CDR3 length equals 13 residues.

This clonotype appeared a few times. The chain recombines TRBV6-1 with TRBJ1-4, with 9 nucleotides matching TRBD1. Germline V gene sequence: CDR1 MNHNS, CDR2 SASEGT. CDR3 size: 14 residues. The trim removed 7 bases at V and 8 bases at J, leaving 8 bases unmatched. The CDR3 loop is CASIHRGLGEKLFF. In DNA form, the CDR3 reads TGTGCCAGCATCCACAGGGGGCTGGGGGAAAAACTGTTTTTT.

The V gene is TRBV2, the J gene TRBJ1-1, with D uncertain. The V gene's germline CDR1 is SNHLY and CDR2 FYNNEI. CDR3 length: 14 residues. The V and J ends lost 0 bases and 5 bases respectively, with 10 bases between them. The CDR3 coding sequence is TGTGCCAGCAGTGAAGCGCTTTGGGGTACTGAAGCTTTCTTT. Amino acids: CASSEALWGTEAFF.

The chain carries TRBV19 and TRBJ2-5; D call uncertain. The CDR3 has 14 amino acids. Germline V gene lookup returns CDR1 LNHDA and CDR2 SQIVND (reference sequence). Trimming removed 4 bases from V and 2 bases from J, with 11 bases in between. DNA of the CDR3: TGTGCCAGTAGTAACCTCGCGGATCAAGAGACCCAGTACTTC. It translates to CASSNLADQETQYF.

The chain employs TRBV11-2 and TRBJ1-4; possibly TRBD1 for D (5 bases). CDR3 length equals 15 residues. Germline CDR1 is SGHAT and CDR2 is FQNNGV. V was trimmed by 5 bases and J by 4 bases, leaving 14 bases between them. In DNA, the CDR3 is TGTGCCAGCAGCATCCGGGGCGTTCTTAATGAAAAACTGTTTTTT. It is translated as CASSIRGVLNEKLFF.

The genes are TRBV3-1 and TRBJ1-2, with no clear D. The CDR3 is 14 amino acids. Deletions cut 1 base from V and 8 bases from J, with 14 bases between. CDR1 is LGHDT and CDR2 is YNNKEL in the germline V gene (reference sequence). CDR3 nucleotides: TGTGCCAGCAGCCAAGTAGCAGGCGGAGCAGGCTACACCTTC. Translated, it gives CASSQVAGGAGYTF.

This chain's CDR3 is CSARGGGATTYEQYF. DNA of the CDR3: TGCAGTGCTAGAGGTGGAGGGGCTACGACCTACGAGCAGTACTTC. The chain carries TRBV20-1 and TRBJ2-7; perhaps TRBD2 as D (6 bases). The CDR3 has 15 amino acids. Trimming took off 1 base at V and 2 bases at J, with 15 bases between the two ends. Germline CDR1 DFQATT, CDR2 SNEGSKA (reference sequence).

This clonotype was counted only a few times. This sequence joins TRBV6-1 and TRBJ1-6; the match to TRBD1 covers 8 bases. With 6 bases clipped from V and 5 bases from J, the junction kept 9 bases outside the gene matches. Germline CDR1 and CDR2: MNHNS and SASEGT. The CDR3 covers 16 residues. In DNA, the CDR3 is TGTGCCAGCAGGTTAAAGCCAGGGGGCAATAATTCACCCCTCCACTTT. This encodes CASRLKPGGNNSPLHF.

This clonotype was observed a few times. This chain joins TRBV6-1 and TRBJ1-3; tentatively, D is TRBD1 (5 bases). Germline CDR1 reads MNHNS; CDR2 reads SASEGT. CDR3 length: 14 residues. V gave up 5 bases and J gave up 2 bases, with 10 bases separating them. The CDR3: CASSNGGAGNTIYF. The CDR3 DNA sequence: TGTGCCAGCAGTAACGGGGGTGCTGGAAACACCATATATTTT.

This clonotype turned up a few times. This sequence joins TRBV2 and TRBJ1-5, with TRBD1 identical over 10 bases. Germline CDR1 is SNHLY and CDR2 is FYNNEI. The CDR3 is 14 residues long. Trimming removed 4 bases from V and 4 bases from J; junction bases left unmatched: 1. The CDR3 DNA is TGTGCCAGCAGTGGGACAGGGGGGAATCAGCCCCAGCATTTT. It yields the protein CASSGTGGNQPQHF.

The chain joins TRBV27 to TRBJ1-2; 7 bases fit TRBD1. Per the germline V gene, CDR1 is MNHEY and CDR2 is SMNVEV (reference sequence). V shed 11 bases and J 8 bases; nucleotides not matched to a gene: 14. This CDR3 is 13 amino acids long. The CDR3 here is CAARDRTGRGYTF. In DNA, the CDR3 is TGTGCCGCACGCGATAGGACAGGACGGGGCTACACCTTC.